This entry lists 6 T cell receptor beta chains sequenced from one sample in a study of patients and donors after allogeneic stem cell transplantation (dated by TCRdb to about 2020). Library method: RT-PCR. The listed sequencing device is NextSeq 550. TCRdb itself trimmed the public reads at Q25 with fastp, ran MiXCR and retained productive beta chains. Every entry covers one CDR3 protein and lists the most common genes and DNA from its rows. In this sample the table shows tens of thousands of distinct CDR3 sequences, about an eighth of which occur a single time. Around 32% of the sample goes to the ten largest clones. Sequencing used blood, either unsorted or a sorted T cell fraction (not recorded which). The receptors were gathered from a human donor who was either an allogeneic HSCT recipient or a stem cell or donor lymphocyte infusion donor (not recorded which). It is not recorded whose cells these are; they may come from a transplant donor.

This clonotype appeared a few times. The V call is TRBV18, the J call TRBJ2-3, with a possible D match to TRBD1 (6 bases). The V end lost 6 bases, the J end lost 2 bases, and 12 bases lay between the germline ends. The CDR3 runs to 14 residues. Germline V gene lookup returns CDR1 KGHSH and CDR2 LQKENI. CDR3: CASSPGQTTDTQYF. The CDR3 bases are TGTGCCAGCTCCCCAGGACAGACCACAGATACGCAGTATTTT. The variable domain in full, completed from reference TRBV18 and TRBJ2-3, reads NAGVMQNPRHLVRRRGQEARLRCSPMKGHSHVYWYRQLPEEGLKFMVYLQKENIIDESGMPKERFSAEFPKEGPSILRIQQVVRGDSAAYFCASSPGQTTDTQYFGPGTRLTVL.

This clonotype was observed at least ten times. The J gene is TRBJ1-1, the V gene TRBV19; D uncertain. The V end lost 6 bases, the J end lost 0 bases, and 20 bases lay between the germline ends. Germline V gives CDR1 LNHDA, CDR2 SQIVND (reference sequence). There are 17 residues in the CDR3. The DNA for the CDR3 is TGTGCCAGTAGCATCTTTGCAGAAAGAAATATGAACACTGAAGCTTTCTTT. Translating it yields CASSIFAERNMNTEAFF.

In its sample, this clonotype was seen a few times. V usage is TRBV11-3 and J usage is TRBJ2-7, with D perhaps matching TRBD2 (5 bases). CDR3 length equals 14 residues. The ends were cut back, 4 bases at V and 2 bases at J, with 12 bases in the middle. Germline lookup yields CDR1 SGHNT and CDR2 YENEEA. This CDR3 reads CASSSWGETYEQYF. The CDR3, as DNA: TGTGCCAGCAGCTCTTGGGGAGAGACCTACGAGCAGTACTTC.

This clonotype has only a few counts. V and J are TRBV5-6 and TRBJ2-4, with D possibly TRBD2 on 5 matching bases. Germline-derived CDR1 and CDR2 are SGHDT and YYEEEE. This CDR3 region has 14 residues. V was pared by 1 base and J by 13 bases, with 18 bases between. CDR3 sequence: CASSLWAGPGPQYF. Written as DNA, the CDR3 is TGTGCCAGCAGCTTGTGGGCGGGCCCTGGCCCCCAGTACTTC.

V usage is TRBV7-9 and J usage is TRBJ2-2; 7 nucleotides line up with TRBD2. Per germline, CDR1 SEHNR and CDR2 FQNEAQ (reference sequence). The CDR3 has 16 residues. V gave up 1 base and J gave up 6 bases; unmatched junction bases: 8. Here the CDR3 reads CASSLVLRESPGELFF. As DNA, the CDR3 is TGTGCCAGCAGCTTAGTTTTGCGGGAGTCCCCCGGGGAGCTGTTTTTT.

This clonotype was counted a few times. CDR3 nucleotides: TGTGCCAGCAGCCCCCTCCTGTCTCCCTTCTCTGGGGCCAACGTCCTGACTTTC. This gives the protein CASSPLLSPFSGANVLTF. The V call is TRBV6-5, the J call TRBJ2-6; D not resolved. The V end was cut by 6 bases, the J end by 0 bases, with 18 bases between. The V gene's germline CDR1 is MNHEY and CDR2 SVGAGI. This CDR3 contains 18 residues.